These 5 T cell receptor beta chains originate from one sample sequenced in a study of preoperative IRX-2 immunotherapy in early breast cancer. The repertoire was sequenced with immunoSEQ multiplex PCR; TCRdb's copy has only in-frame clones and lacks some. Among about 45,000 clones listed, about 72% were seen once. Regarding treatment: preoperative locoregional IRX-2 cytokine immunotherapy. Sequenced here: tumor tissue, sampled after IRX-2 immunotherapy. These receptors were collected from a human donor with breast cancer.

This chain links TRBV6-4 with TRBJ2-7; D is unresolved. The CDR3 is 14 amino acids. Germline V CDR1 and CDR2: MRHNA, SNTAGT. V shed 6 bases and J shed 0 bases, with 12 bases lying between them. The CDR3 sequence: CASRSSQDSYEQYF. The CDR3 bases are TGTGCCAGCAGGTCGAGTCAGGACTCCTACGAGCAGTACTTC.

As DNA, the CDR3 is TGTGCCACCAGCAGAGACAGGGGGCTAAGGAACACTGAAGCTTTCTTT. Translating it yields CATSRDRGLRNTEAFF. This chain connects TRBV15 to TRBJ1-1; 8 nucleotides align to TRBD1. The germline V gene has CDR1 LNHNV and CDR2 YYDKDF (reference sequence). This CDR3 is built from 16 residues. J lost 1 base, V lost 0 bases, and 4 bases had no gene match.

V gene TRBV5-1 combines with J gene TRBJ2-2; TRBD1 agrees at 9 bases. CDR3 length equals 15 residues. V was pared by 2 bases and J by 6 bases, with 5 bases of the junction left unmatched. Germline lookup yields CDR1 SGHRS and CDR2 YFSETQ. The CDR3 here is CASSFRDRDSGELFF. The CDR3 region has the DNA TGCGCCAGCAGCTTCCGGGACAGGGATTCCGGGGAGCTGTTTTTT.

The rearrangement joins TRBV11-1 to TRBJ2-5; tentative D call: TRBD2 (6 bases). Germline V gene data show CDR1 as SGHAT and CDR2 as FQDESV (reference sequence). The CDR3 runs to 16 residues. Trimming left V 5 bases short and J 5 bases short, with 21 bases between. CDR3: CASSPPSDPLGETQYF. The DNA of the CDR3 is TGTGCCAGCAGCCCCCCTAGCGACCCCCTGGGCGAGACCCAGTACTTC. The full variable domain, with the rest looked up from reference TRBV11-1 and TRBJ2-5, is EAEVAQSPRYKITEKSQAVAFWCDPISGHATLYWYRQILGQGPELLVQFQDESVVDDSQLPKDRFSAERLKGVDSTLKIQPAELGDSAMYLCASSPPSDPLGETQYFGPGTRLLVL.

The rearrangement uses TRBV1 and TRBJ1-6. TRBV1 is classified as a pseudogene. The CDR3 spans 15 residues. The CDR3 here is CASSQGLDDYSPLHF. The CDR3 nucleotides are TGCGCCAGCAGCCAAGGGTTGGACGATTATTCACCCCTCCACTTT.